These 24 T cell receptor beta chains were all obtained from the same sample, sequenced in a study of blood T cell repertoires in COVID-19. Assay: immunoSEQ multiplex PCR; the TCRdb copy retains only in-frame clones and omits some. The sample contains around 17,000 clones, around 88% of which appear only once. The material sequenced was peripheral blood. These receptors originate from a human donor in a cohort sampled during active COVID-19.

This clone has just one count. The chain combines TRBV28 with TRBJ1-6; the match to TRBD1 covers 9 bases. CDR1 MDHEN and CDR2 SYDVKM come from the germline V gene. The J segment lost 7 bases and the V segment lost 4 bases, leaving 8 bases of the junction unmatched. The CDR3 has 16 residues. CDR3 loop: CASSSFGGQGNSPLHF. CDR3 sequence (DNA): TGTGCCAGCAGTTCTTTCGGTGGACAGGGGAATTCACCCCTCCACTTT.

A single count supports this clone. This chain connects TRBV18 to TRBJ2-7; 7 nucleotides agree with TRBD1. Trimming at V came to 4 bases and at J to 2 bases, leaving 2 bases not matched to a gene. This CDR3 has 13 amino acids. Germline V gene sequence: CDR1 KGHSH, CDR2 LQKENI. The CDR3 DNA reads as TGTGCCAGCTCACGGGGACAGCCCTACGAGCAGTACTTC. Residues: CASSRGQPYEQYF.

The chain is built from TRBV2 and TRBJ2-5, with TRBD1 as a possible D gene (6 bases). Germline lookup yields CDR1 SNHLY and CDR2 FYNNEI. The V end lost 2 bases, the J end lost 9 bases, and 10 bases lay between the germline ends. The CDR3 is 12 residues long. CDR3 sequence reads: CASSETGSAQYF. In DNA, the CDR3 is TGTGCCAGCAGTGAAACAGGGTCGGCCCAGTACTTC.

This clone was observed once. The genes are TRBV5-4 and TRBJ2-2; 7 bases line up with TRBD2. The CDR3 runs to 15 residues. Germline loops: CDR1 SGHNT, CDR2 YYREEE (reference sequence). V dropped 7 bases and J dropped 6; count of bases not matched to a gene: 12. The CDR3 bases are TGTGCCAGCCAGAATGCGGGCGGGAGCCCCGGGGAGCTGTTTTTT. As protein: CASQNAGGSPGELFF.

The V call is TRBV27, the J call TRBJ2-7, with 7 bases identical to TRBD1. V lost 2 bases to trimming and J lost 5 bases; unmatched junction nucleotides: 3. The CDR3 is 13 residues long. Germline V gene lookup returns CDR1 MNHEY and CDR2 SMNVEV (reference sequence). The DNA of the CDR3 is TGTGCCAGCAGTTTAACAGGGGCCCACGAGCAGTACTTC. It translates to CASSLTGAHEQYF.

The chain carries TRBV19 and TRBJ2-7; D may be TRBD1 (6 bases). Looked up from germline, CDR1 is LNHDA and CDR2 is SQIVND (reference sequence). V was trimmed by 2 bases and J by 0 bases, leaving 8 bases between them. This CDR3 is built from 14 residues. The CDR3 bases are TGTGCCAGTAGTATAATGGACAGCTCCTACGAGCAGTACTTC. It encodes CASSIMDSSYEQYF. The full variable domain, its missing parts supplied by reference TRBV19 and TRBJ2-7, is DGGITQSPKYLFRKEGQNVTLSCEQNLNHDAMYWYRQDPGQGLRLIYYSQIVNDFQKGDIAEGYSVSREKKESFPLTVTSAQKNPTAFYLCASSIMDSSYEQYFGPGTRLTVT.

The V gene is TRBV3-1 (or the pseudogene TRBV3-2), the J gene TRBJ1-6, with a tentative D call TRBD1 (5 bases). The V gene lost 6 bases and the J gene lost 4 bases, with 10 bases spanning the gap. The CDR3 runs to 14 residues. The V gene's germline CDR1 is LGHDT and CDR2 YNNKEL (reference sequence). CDR3 loop: CASSLQGYNSPLHF. Here the CDR3 DNA reads TGTGCCAGCAGTCTCCAGGGTTATAATTCACCCCTCCACTTT.

The V call is TRBV7-2, the J call TRBJ2-1, with D tentatively TRBD1 (6 bases). The CDR3 extends over 14 amino acids. The germline CDR1 and CDR2 sequences are SGHTA and FQGNSA. V lost 5 bases, J lost 4 bases, and 12 bases lay in between. In DNA form, the CDR3 reads TGTGCCAGCAGCGTATACAGGGAGTACAATGAGCAGTTCTTC. Translation: CASSVYREYNEQFF. The full variable domain, rest sourced from reference TRBV7-2 and TRBJ2-1, is GAGVSQSPSNKVTEKGKDVELRCDPISGHTALYWYRQSLGQGLEFLIYFQGNSAPDKSGLPSDRFSAERTGGSVSTLTIQRTQQEDSAVYLCASSVYREYNEQFFGPGTRLTVL.

The chain uses TRBV18 and TRBJ1-5; D uncertain. Germline V CDR1 and CDR2: KGHSH, LQKENI. The CDR3 totals 15 residues. V shed 3 bases and J shed 5 bases, with 14 bases lying between them. The CDR3 region is CASSPGPLGDQPQHF. The CDR3, as DNA: TGTGCCAGCTCACCGGGCCCTCTGGGAGATCAGCCCCAGCATTTT. The complete variable domain, with remaining parts taken from reference TRBV18 and TRBJ1-5, reads NAGVMQNPRHLVRRRGQEARLRCSPMKGHSHVYWYRQLPEEGLKFMVYLQKENIIDESGMPKERFSAEFPKEGPSILRIQQVVRGDSAAYFCASSPGPLGDQPQHFGDGTRLSIL.

V gene TRBV6-6 combines with J gene TRBJ1-2; 7 positions match TRBD1. Germline CDR1 reads MNHNY; CDR2 reads SVGAGI (reference sequence). This CDR3 has 15 residues. V was clipped by 2 bases and J by 0 bases; unmatched bases: 3. The CDR3 DNA reads as TGTGCCAGCAGTTACCTGGGACAGTCTAACTATGGCTACACCTTC. The encoded protein is CASSYLGQSNYGYTF.

The V and J genes are TRBV10-1 and TRBJ1-2, with a weak D call TRBD1 (5 bases). V dropped 10 bases and J dropped 6 bases, with 18 bases sitting between them. Germline-derived CDR1 and CDR2 are WNHNN and SYGVQD (reference sequence). The CDR3 loop spans 13 amino acids. The DNA for the CDR3 is TGCGCCACCCCCCAGCCAGGGAGGGATGGCTACACCTTC. Its protein product is CATPQPGRDGYTF.

This chain joins TRBV5-6 and TRBJ2-1; 8 nucleotides match TRBD2. The V gene's germline CDR1 is SGHDT and CDR2 YYEEEE. The CDR3 is 15 residues long. The junction had 3 bases not matched to a gene; V was cut back by 2 bases and J by 2 bases. The CDR3 reads CASSFRLAPYNEQFF. CDR3 DNA sequence: TGTGCCAGCAGCTTCCGACTAGCGCCCTACAATGAGCAGTTCTTC. Filled out from reference TRBV5-6 and TRBJ2-1, the complete variable domain reads DAGVTQSPTHLIKTRGQQVTLRCSPKSGHDTVSWYQQALGQGPQFIFQYYEEEERQRGNFPDRFSGHQFPNYSSELNVNALLLGDSALYLCASSFRLAPYNEQFFGPGTRLTVL.

The CDR3 region has the DNA TGCGCCAGCACCTATAGTAGAGCGCTGAACACTGAAGCTTTCTTT. Protein: CASTYSRALNTEAFF. The J gene is TRBJ1-1, the V gene TRBV4-1; no clear D. V gave up 7 bases and J gave up 0 bases, with 15 bases separating them. The CDR3 contains 15 residues. Per the germline V gene, CDR1 is MGHRA and CDR2 is YSYEKL.

The rearrangement uses TRBV10-3 and TRBJ2-7; a possible D gene is TRBD1 (6 bases). Germline V gene sequence: CDR1 ENHRY, CDR2 SYGVKD. V was pared by 5 bases and J by 2 bases, with 7 bases between. The length of the CDR3 is 12 residues. This CDR3 is CAISSGAYEQYF. Here the CDR3 DNA reads TGTGCCATCAGTTCAGGGGCCTACGAGCAGTACTTC.

The J gene is TRBJ2-6, the V gene TRBV19, with D maybe TRBD1 (6 bases). V lost 3 bases and J lost 4, with 10 bases in between. Germline-derived CDR1 and CDR2 are LNHDA and SQIVND (reference sequence). This CDR3 contains 15 residues. CDR3 protein: CASSMAGTGANVLTF. The CDR3 DNA is TGTGCCAGTAGTATGGCAGGGACAGGGGCCAACGTCCTGACTTTC.

The chain combines TRBV6-2 or TRBV6-3 with TRBJ2-3, with 8 bases identical to TRBD2. Germline V gene sequence: CDR1 MNHEY, CDR2 SVGEGT. The CDR3 length is 14 residues. J lost 3 bases, V lost 4 bases, and 3 bases had no gene match. CDR3 sequence (DNA): TGTGCCAGCAGTTTGGTAGCGGGGACAGATACGCAGTATTTT. Protein sequence: CASSLVAGTDTQYF.

The rearrangement joins TRBV2 to TRBJ1-5; weak D call: TRBD1 (6 bases). Trimming cost V 5 bases and J 6 bases, with 23 bases left between them. Looked up from germline, CDR1 is SNHLY and CDR2 is FYNNEI. This CDR3 is built from 17 residues. This CDR3 reads CASSFVRGKVRSQPQHF. The CDR3 DNA follows: TGTGCCAGCAGTTTCGTCAGGGGAAAGGTGCGTAGTCAGCCCCAGCATTTT.

This CDR3 reads CASSDSAGGADTQYF. CDR3 in DNA: TGTGCCAGCAGTGACTCGGCAGGGGGCGCAGATACGCAGTATTTT. The rearrangement links TRBV6-4 to TRBJ2-3; TRBD1 matches at 8 bases. V gave up 0 bases and J gave up 4 bases; unmatched junction bases: 3. The CDR3 extends over 15 amino acids. Germline V gene lookup returns CDR1 MRHNA and CDR2 SNTAGT.

The chain joins TRBV4-3 to TRBJ1-1, with D tentatively TRBD1 (6 bases). The CDR3 runs 15 residues. V lost 2 bases and J 4 bases, leaving 14 bases between the germline ends. Germline V lookup: CDR1 LGHNA, CDR2 YSLEER. The CDR3 region is CASSQLQGRSTEAFF. The DNA for the CDR3 is TGCGCCAGCAGCCAATTACAGGGTAGGAGCACTGAAGCTTTCTTT.

The V and J genes are TRBV28 and TRBJ2-2; no definite D call. The CDR3 loop spans 15 amino acids. Germline V lookup: CDR1 MDHEN, CDR2 SYDVKM. V was clipped by 4 bases and J by 0 bases, with 9 bases between them. DNA of the CDR3: TGTGCCAGCAGTTCCGCGATCGCGAACACCGGGGAGCTGTTTTTT. It is translated as CASSSAIANTGELFF.

Details on this clone: At one end, the junction sequence differs from germline, possibly due to a read error. V and J are TRBV11-2 and TRBJ1-6; TRBD1 agrees at 11 bases. Per the germline V gene, CDR1 is SGHAT and CDR2 is FQNNGV. The CDR3 length is 15 residues. In DNA form, the CDR3 reads TGTGCCAGCAGCCTAGAGGACAGGGGGCATTCACCCCTCCACTTT. It is translated as CASSLEDRGHSPLHF.

The chain has TRBV19 and TRBJ1-2; D ambiguous. V was shortened by 3 bases and J by 5 bases, with 10 bases between the two germline ends. The CDR3 contains 13 residues. CDR1 LNHDA and CDR2 SQIVND come from the germline V gene (reference sequence). The CDR3 here is CASSMGVGYGYTF. The CDR3 nucleotides are TGTGCCAGTAGTATGGGAGTTGGGTATGGCTACACCTTC.

This chain's CDR3 is CASRSGAPLGNEQFF. CDR3 in DNA: TGTGCCAGCAGAAGCGGGGCCCCCTTGGGCAATGAGCAGTTCTTC. This chain joins TRBV2 and TRBJ2-1; 7 bases fit TRBD2. The V gene end was trimmed by 6 bases and the J gene end by 6 bases; junction bases not matched to a gene: 11. The germline V gene encodes CDR1 SNHLY and CDR2 FYNNEI. CDR3 size: 15 residues.

The chain links TRBV6-5 to TRBJ2-7; D is undetermined. V lost 6 bases and J 0 bases, leaving 6 bases between the germline ends. This CDR3 is 12 amino acids long. Looked up from germline, CDR1 is MNHEY and CDR2 is SVGAGI. In DNA form, the CDR3 reads TGTGCCAGCAGCCCCTCCTCCTACGAGCAGTACTTC. It encodes CASSPSSYEQYF.